This record looks at one T cell receptor beta chain sequence and its context. As to time point: after dendritic cell vaccination, including at tumor progression/relapse. This sample stems from a study of glioma-infiltrating T cells after dendritic cell vaccination. Study in general: Dendritic cell vaccine was injected intradermally three times, biweekly.

Germline V gene sequence: CDR1 SGHAT, CDR2 FQNNGV. V trimming: 5 bases; J trimming: 5 bases; junction bases outside the gene matches: 5. CDR3 length equals 15 residues. Up to about 2 ug genomic DNA was used for TCRB CDR3 amplification. TCRdb's copy holds only in-frame clones and misses some; the assay was immunoSEQ multiplex PCR. The sample carries around 100,000 clones, under 85% recorded once. This chain joins TRBV11-2 and TRBJ1-5; the match to TRBD1 covers 11 bases. Material: blood, obtained after dendritic cell vaccination. The receptor's source is a human donor with glioblastoma. The CDR3 loop is CASSPDRGRDQPQHF. The CDR3 DNA is TGTGCCAGCAGCCCGGACAGGGGGCGGGATCAGCCCCAGCATTTT.